This entry concerns a single TCR beta chain. Its antigen is currently unknown. This sample was taken from a study of response to subunit inactivated influenza vaccine. Overall study results and limits: It was suggested by the authors that few new T cells are recruited by each seasonal influenza vaccination.

TCRdb analysed the RT-PCR reads with MiXCR anew, one entry per CDR3 protein. The sample has roughly 700,000 distinct CDR3 sequences; about 15% are singletons. The sequenced sample was PBMCs from blood, obtained 14 to 15 days before vaccination. The source is a man aged 50 to 60 who received an inactivated influenza vaccine.

CDR3 loop: CASSHPGQGFYEQYF. CDR3 in DNA: TGCGCCAGCAGTCACCCGGGACAGGGTTTCTACGAGCAGTACTTC. The J gene is TRBJ2-7, the V gene TRBV23-1; 9 bases fit TRBD1. TRBV23-1 is identified as an open reading frame with a role that is uncertain. The CDR3 has 15 amino acids. V lost 3 bases, J lost 3 bases, and 6 bases stayed unmatched.